The clone carrying this T cell receptor (beta chain) was observed a single time. Its specificity is not known. V was clipped by 4 bases and J by 8 bases, with 15 bases between them. This CDR3 spans 13 amino acids. Germline CDR1 and CDR2: SGHDT and YYEEEE. Some clones are missing from TCRdb's copy, which holds only in-frame ones; the method was immunoSEQ multiplex PCR. The sample gives over 35,000 clones, about 70% of which show up once; approximately 18% is in the top ten. The sample belongs to a study of OX40 agonist ivuxolimab in advanced cancers. As for the study in general: The dose-escalation cohort was around 83% male, with a mean age of 60 years, ranging about 20 to 85. People who had prior anti-PD-1, anti-PD-L1 or anti-CTLA-4 therapy could take part, and around 39% had some. Regarding the study as a whole: Some nonresponders additionally presented with little normalized T-cell clonal expansion.

This clonotype was obtained from an adult with an advanced solid tumor such as melanoma, head and neck, liver or kidney cancer. J is TRBJ1-2 and V is TRBV5-6; a possible D gene is TRBD1 (5 bases). The specimen was CD4+ or CD8+ T cells sorted from blood, collected in a trial of the OX40 agonist ivuxolimab. The CDR3 nucleotides are TGTGCCAGCAGCGGTCCCGGGGCGGGGGGCTACACCTTC. Translating gives CASSGPGAGGYTF.